Reported below is one TCR beta chain. This entry belongs to a study of PD-1 blockade in classical Hodgkin lymphoma. TCRdb keeps only in-frame clones here, not all; method: immunoSEQ multiplex PCR. Of tens of thousands of clones detected, around 70% appear once; the ten largest clones hold over 15%. V lost 7 bases, J lost 9 bases, and 10 bases lay in between. The CDR3 is 11 residues long. Time point specified: cycle 4 day 1 (C4D1), after 5 to 7 weeks of nivolumab. No patient escaped relapse after autologous stem cell transplantation, and brentuximab vedotin exposure varied. This sequence was found in a human donor with classical Hodgkin lymphoma. The gene calls are TRBV6-7 and TRBJ2-1; D assignment may be TRBD1 or TRBD2 (5 bases each). TRBV6-7 is recorded as an ORF, its role being uncertain. The sequencing used peripheral blood mononuclear cells (PBMCs), collected before the fourth cycle of nivolumab. CDR3 residues: CASISGPEQFF. The CDR3 nucleotides read TGTGCCAGCATTTCGGGGCCTGAGCAGTTCTTC.